This T cell receptor (beta chain) comes out of a study of T-cell reconstitution after alpha-beta-depleted transplantation in children. This clonotype has ten or more counts. Unique molecular identifiers were used in preparing the TCRbeta library. TCRdb itself ran the PCR reads through MiXCR, one entry per CDR3 protein. This repertoire shows about 110,000 distinct CDR3 sequences, 10% found once; its top ten account for about 8.8%. CDR3 size: 12 residues. The V segment lost 6 bases and the J segment 11 bases; nucleotides outside the gene matches: 9. CDR1 and CDR2 from the germline V gene are PRHDT and FYEKMQ (reference sequence).

The chain joins TRBV13 to TRBJ2-7; TRBD1 matches at 8 bases. The sequencing here drew on PBMCs from the stem cell graft donor, taken from the stem cell graft. This receptor was taken from a human donor who donated a stem cell graft to a child with acute lymphoblastic leukemia. This CDR3 is CASRSGGGTEYF. The CDR3 nucleotides are TGTGCCAGCAGATCAGGGGGCGGGACAGAGTACTTC.